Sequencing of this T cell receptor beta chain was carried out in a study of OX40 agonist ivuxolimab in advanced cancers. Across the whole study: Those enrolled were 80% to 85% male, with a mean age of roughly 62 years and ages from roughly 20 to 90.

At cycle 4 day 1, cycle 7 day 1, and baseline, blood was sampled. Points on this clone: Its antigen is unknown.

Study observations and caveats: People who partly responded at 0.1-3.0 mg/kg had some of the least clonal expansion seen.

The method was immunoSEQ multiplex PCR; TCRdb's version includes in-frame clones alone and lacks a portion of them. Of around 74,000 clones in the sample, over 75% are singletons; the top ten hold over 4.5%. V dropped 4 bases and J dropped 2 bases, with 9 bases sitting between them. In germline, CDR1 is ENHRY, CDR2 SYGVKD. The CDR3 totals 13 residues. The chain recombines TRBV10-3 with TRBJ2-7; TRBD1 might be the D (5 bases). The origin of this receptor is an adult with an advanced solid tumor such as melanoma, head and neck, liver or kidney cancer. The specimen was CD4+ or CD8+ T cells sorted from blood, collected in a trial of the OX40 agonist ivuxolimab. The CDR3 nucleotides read TGTGCCATCAGTGGGGGCCGCACCTACGAGCAGTACTTC. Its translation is CAISGGRTYEQYF.